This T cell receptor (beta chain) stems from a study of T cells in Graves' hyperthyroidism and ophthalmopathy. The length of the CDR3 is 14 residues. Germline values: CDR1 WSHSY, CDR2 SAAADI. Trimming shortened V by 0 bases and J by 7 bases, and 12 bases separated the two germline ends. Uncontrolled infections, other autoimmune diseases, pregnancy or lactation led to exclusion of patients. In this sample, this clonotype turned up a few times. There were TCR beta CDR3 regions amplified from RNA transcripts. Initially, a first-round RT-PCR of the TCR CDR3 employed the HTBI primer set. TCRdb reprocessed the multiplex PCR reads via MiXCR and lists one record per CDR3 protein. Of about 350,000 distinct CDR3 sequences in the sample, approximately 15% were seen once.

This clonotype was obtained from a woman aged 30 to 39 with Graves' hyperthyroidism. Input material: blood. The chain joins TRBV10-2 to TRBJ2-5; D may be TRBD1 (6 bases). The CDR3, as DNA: TGCGCCAGCAGTGAGTCGCGACAGGACGGGACCCAGTACTTC. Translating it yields CASSESRQDGTQYF.